The 30 T cell receptor beta chains listed next were all sequenced from one sample in a study of control samples from healthy donors and cancer patients. Some clones are missing from TCRdb's copy, which holds only in-frame ones; the method was immunoSEQ multiplex PCR. The sample yields about 80,000 clones, roughly 86% seen once. The sample consisted of blood. The origin of the receptors is a man aged 45-65 years in good health.

V usage is TRBV10-1 and J usage is TRBJ1-4; a weak D match, TRBD1 (5 bases). Trimming pared 3 bases from V and 7 bases from J, leaving 18 bases between. The germline CDR1 and CDR2 sequences are WNHNN and SYGVQD (reference sequence). The CDR3 runs to 16 residues. CDR3 bases: TGCGCCAGCAGTGATAATCCGGGACTCTCCCTTGAAAAACTGTTTTTT. Its protein product is CASSDNPGLSLEKLFF.

The genes are TRBV29-1 and TRBJ2-7; D is possibly TRBD2 (6 bases). V shed 6 bases and J shed 6 bases, with 12 bases lying between them. The CDR3 totals 11 residues. CDR1 and CDR2 from the germline V gene are SQVTM and ANQGSEA. This CDR3 reads CSVAGLGEQYF. CDR3 DNA: TGCAGCGTCGCGGGACTGGGCGAGCAGTACTTC.

A remark on this clone: Within the sample, other DNA sequences also encode this same CDR3. The chain joins TRBV5-6 to TRBJ2-2, with D perhaps TRBD2 (9 bases). Germline V gene lookup returns CDR1 SGHDT and CDR2 YYEEEE. This CDR3 is 18 amino acids long. V was pared by 6 bases and J by 7 bases, with 28 bases between. The CDR3 DNA is TGTGCCAGCACCCTGGGCGGGACAGGCGCGCGGGGGGGCGGGGAGCTGTTTTTT. Its protein is CASTLGGTGARGGGELFF.

This clone was seen just once. The chain carries TRBV11-3 and TRBJ1-2; D is possibly TRBD1 (5 bases). Trimming left V 1 base short and J 0 bases short, with 9 bases between. Looked up from germline, CDR1 is SGHNT and CDR2 is YENEEA. This CDR3 region has 15 residues. For the CDR3, the DNA is TGTGCCAGCAGCTTAGGACAGACTACTAACTATGGCTACACCTTC. It is translated as CASSLGQTTNYGYTF. Combining the CDR3 with reference TRBV11-3 and TRBJ1-2 gives the whole variable domain EAGVVQSPRYKIIEKKQPVAFWCNPISGHNTLYWYLQNLGQGPELLIRYENEEAVDDSQLPKDRFSAERLKGVDSTLKIQPAELGDSAVYLCASSLGQTTNYGYTFGSGTRLTVV.

The chain recombines TRBV24-1 with TRBJ1-5; maybe TRBD1 (5 bases). The CDR3 extends over 13 amino acids. Germline V gene sequence: CDR1 KGHDR, CDR2 SFDVKD. The V end lost 5 bases, the J end lost 8 bases, and 12 bases lay between the germline ends. CDR3 sequence reads: CATSGGPGEPQHF. Here the CDR3 DNA reads TGTGCCACCAGTGGGGGCCCGGGGGAGCCCCAGCATTTT.

The gene calls are TRBV15 and TRBJ1-1; D gene unclear. Germline V gene sequence: CDR1 LNHNV, CDR2 YYDKDF (reference sequence). CDR3 length: 15 amino acids. V lost 8 bases and J 1 base, leaving 17 bases between the germline ends. The CDR3 sequence: CATGGYKGWNTEAFF. The CDR3 DNA sequence: TGTGCCACCGGAGGGTATAAGGGTTGGAACACTGAAGCTTTCTTT.

The chain joins TRBV27 to TRBJ2-1; D is unresolved. The CDR3 runs to 14 residues. The V gene's germline CDR1 is MNHEY and CDR2 SMNVEV (reference sequence). The V and J ends lost 3 bases and 0 bases respectively, with 6 bases between them. This chain's CDR3 is CASSFASSYNEQFF. The CDR3 nucleotides are TGTGCCAGCAGTTTTGCGTCCTCCTACAATGAGCAGTTCTTC.

V gene TRBV6-5 combines with J gene TRBJ2-7; D unclear. The CDR3 consists of 12 residues. Germline CDR1 and CDR2: MNHEY and SVGAGI. V was clipped by 10 bases and J by 1 base, with 11 bases between them. The CDR3 DNA sequence: TGTGCCACCTACCCCGGGTCCTACGAGCAGTACTTC. It codes for CATYPGSYEQYF.

The chain couples TRBV13 to TRBJ1-3, with D tentatively TRBD1 (5 bases). The V gene's germline CDR1 is PRHDT and CDR2 FYEKMQ (reference sequence). The CDR3 totals 16 residues. The V and J ends lost 1 base and 0 bases respectively, with 10 bases between them. CDR3 sequence (DNA): TGTGCCAGCAGCTTAGCAGGGTTCGGCTCTGGAAACACCATATATTTT. Translated, it gives CASSLAGFGSGNTIYF.

V gene TRBV6-4 combines with J gene TRBJ2-1; 13 bases align to TRBD2. V lost 8 bases, J lost 7 bases, and 11 bases stayed unmatched. The CDR3 loop spans 16 amino acids. Germline V gene data show CDR1 as MRHNA and CDR2 as SNTAGT. CDR3 sequence (DNA): TGTGCCAGCCACAAAACCGGGACTAGCGGGGTTAATGAGCAGTTCTTC. Amino acid sequence: CASHKTGTSGVNEQFF.

The table lists this clone with a few counts. The chain couples TRBV5-6 to TRBJ1-2; D unresolved. The length of the CDR3 is 14 residues. Germline CDR1 and CDR2: SGHDT and YYEEEE. V lost 2 bases and J lost 3, with 11 bases in between. DNA of the CDR3: TGTGCCAGCAGCTTTCTCCCGAGGGACTATGGCTACACCTTC. Its translation: CASSFLPRDYGYTF.

The genes are TRBV5-6 and TRBJ2-2; D is possibly TRBD1 (6 bases). V shed 2 bases and J shed 7 bases, with 9 bases lying between them. The CDR3 has 13 amino acids. The germline V gene has CDR1 SGHDT and CDR2 YYEEEE. The CDR3 bases are TGTGCCAGCAGCTTACAGGGCATCGGGGAGCTGTTTTTT. Translation gives CASSLQGIGELFF. Using reference TRBV5-6 and TRBJ2-2 for the parts outside the CDR3, the full variable domain is DAGVTQSPTHLIKTRGQQVTLRCSPKSGHDTVSWYQQALGQGPQFIFQYYEEEERQRGNFPDRFSGHQFPNYSSELNVNALLLGDSALYLCASSLQGIGELFFGEGSRLTVL.

Written as DNA, the CDR3 is TGTGCCAGCAGCTCACTAGCGGGGGGCCAAGAGACCCAGTACTTC. As protein: CASSSLAGGQETQYF. The J gene is TRBJ2-5, the V gene TRBV28; 12 nucleotides agree with TRBD2. Trimming at V came to 6 bases and at J to 1 base, leaving 3 bases not matched to a gene. CDR1 and CDR2 (germline): MDHEN, SYDVKM. The CDR3 has 15 amino acids.

The rearrangement joins TRBV30 to TRBJ1-2; D is possibly TRBD1 (5 bases). With 0 bases removed from V and 6 bases from J, the gap between germline ends came to 20 bases. The germline gives CDR1 GTSNPN, CDR2 SVGIG (reference sequence). CDR3 length: 16 amino acids. The CDR3 bases are TGTGCCTGGAGTGTAGAGTTAGCAGGGAAGATCAATGGCTACACCTTC. It codes for CAWSVELAGKINGYTF.

Concerning this clone itself: At one end, the junction sequence differs from germline, possibly due to a read error. This same CDR3 is encoded by further DNA sequences in the sample. V usage is TRBV3-1 (or the pseudogene TRBV3-2) and J usage is TRBJ1-5; D is ambiguous. Per germline, CDR1 LGHDT and CDR2 YNNKEL (reference sequence). The CDR3 covers 13 residues. The CDR3 spells CASSLGRHQPQHF. CDR3 nucleotides: TGTGCTAGCAGCCTCGGACGGCACCAGCCCCAGCATTTT.

This chain links TRBV30 with TRBJ1-1; weak D call: TRBD1 (5 bases). The V and J ends lost 2 bases and 3 bases respectively, with 13 bases between them. CDR1 is GTSNPN, CDR2 SVGIG, per germline (reference sequence). This CDR3 region has 14 residues. The CDR3 loop reads CAWSIDWGDTEAFF. CDR3 coding DNA: TGTGCCTGGAGTATAGACTGGGGGGACACTGAAGCTTTCTTT. The complete variable domain, with remaining parts taken from reference TRBV30 and TRBJ1-1, reads SQTIHQWPATLVQPVGSPLSLECTVEGTSNPNLYWYRQAAGRGLQLLFYSVGIGQISSEVPQNLSASRPQDRQFILSSKKLLLSDSGFYLCAWSIDWGDTEAFFGQGTRLTVV.

Only a few counts were recorded for this clone. The CDR3 is CASSSTGAGEQYF. The CDR3 DNA is TGTGCCAGCAGCTCGACAGGGGCGGGCGAGCAGTACTTC. The V and J genes are TRBV7-9 and TRBJ2-7, with 8 nucleotides matching TRBD1. V gave up 4 bases and J gave up 6 bases; unmatched junction bases: 5. The germline gives CDR1 SEHNR, CDR2 FQNEAQ (reference sequence). The CDR3 is made up of 13 amino acids.

The chain carries TRBV6-6 and TRBJ2-3; D might be TRBD1 (7 bases). Germline CDR1 is MNHNY and CDR2 is SVGAGI (reference sequence). V lost 6 bases and J lost 4, with 14 bases in between. The CDR3 spans 14 residues. The CDR3 sequence: CASRPTGEADTQYF. CDR3 DNA sequence: TGTGCCAGCAGACCCACAGGGGAGGCAGATACGCAGTATTTT.

The CDR3 sequence is CASSTLQGRQETQYF. In DNA, the CDR3 is TGTGCCAGCAGCACCTTGCAGGGTCGTCAAGAGACCCAGTACTTC. V is TRBV9 and J is TRBJ2-5, with D tentatively TRBD1 (5 bases). This CDR3 contains 15 residues. The V and J ends lost 4 bases and 2 bases respectively, with 15 bases between them. Germline loops: CDR1 SGDLS, CDR2 YYNGEE.

The chain employs TRBV5-1 and TRBJ2-3; a possible D gene is TRBD2 (6 bases). The CDR3 covers 13 residues. Germline V CDR1 and CDR2: SGHRS, YFSETQ. The ends were cut back, 5 bases at V and 6 bases at J, with 13 bases in the middle. The CDR3 DNA follows: TGCGCCAGCAGGTACGGGGGACCGGATACGCAGTATTTT. It codes for CASRYGGPDTQYF.

This clone has only a few counts. The gene calls are TRBV7-8 and TRBJ1-5; D unclear. This CDR3 has 15 amino acids. Germline V gene lookup returns CDR1 SGHVS and CDR2 FQNEAQ. V was pared by 1 base and J by 3 bases, with 10 bases between. The CDR3 sequence is CASSLGRAINQPQHF. CDR3 sequence (DNA): TGTGCCAGCAGCTTAGGGAGAGCAATCAATCAGCCCCAGCATTTT.

This chain connects TRBV10-1 to TRBJ2-5, with no clear D. CDR3 length: 15 amino acids. The germline V gene has CDR1 WNHNN and CDR2 SYGVQD (reference sequence). V was pared by 3 bases and J by 1 base, with 12 bases between. The CDR3 sequence is CASSEIGATQETQYF. The CDR3 DNA follows: TGCGCCAGCAGTGAAATAGGAGCTACCCAAGAGACCCAGTACTTC.

The chain has TRBV12-3 or TRBV12-4 and TRBJ1-1, with D unresolved. The V gene lost 7 bases and the J gene lost 1 base, with 10 bases spanning the gap. The CDR3 runs to 13 residues. The CDR3 protein is CASKGVGNTEAFF. Written as DNA, the CDR3 is TGTGCCAGCAAAGGAGTTGGGAACACTGAAGCTTTCTTT.

The rearrangement joins TRBV18 to TRBJ2-7; 9 bases are shared with TRBD1. The CDR3 length is 15 residues. Germline values: CDR1 KGHSH, CDR2 LQKENI. The trim removed 4 bases at V and 0 bases at J, leaving 4 bases unmatched. The CDR3 nucleotides are TGTGCCAGCTCACAAGACAGGGGGAGCTCCTACGAGCAGTACTTC. Protein product: CASSQDRGSSYEQYF.

This chain links TRBV3-1 (or the pseudogene TRBV3-2) with TRBJ2-3; D tentatively fits TRBD1 or TRBD2 (5 bases each). Germline V CDR1 and CDR2: LGHDT, YNNKEL (reference sequence). V dropped 6 bases and J dropped 3 bases, with 16 bases sitting between them. CDR3 length: 15 amino acids. The CDR3 DNA reads TGTGCCAGCAGACCCGGGACCCTCCTGACAGATACGCAGTATTTT. Translated, it gives CASRPGTLLTDTQYF.

This clone has more than one count but fewer than ten. The CDR3 bases are TGTGCCAGCAGTTATCTAACAGCGGCGACCCAGTACTTC. This codes for CASSYLTAATQYF. The chain links TRBV6-5 to TRBJ2-5, with a tentative D call TRBD2 (5 bases). Germline V CDR1 and CDR2: MNHEY, SVGAGI. The V gene lost 3 bases and the J gene lost 7 bases, with 12 bases spanning the gap. The CDR3 is 13 residues long.

This clone is a singleton in its sample. V usage is TRBV18 and J usage is TRBJ1-1, with 9 positions matching TRBD1. Losses at the gene ends were 3 bases for V and 5 bases for J; bases not matched to a gene: 16. The CDR3 sequence is 18 residues long. Germline V gene sequence: CDR1 KGHSH, CDR2 LQKENI. CDR3: CASSPVTDRGFRKTEAFF. In DNA, the CDR3 is TGTGCCAGCTCACCTGTGACGGACAGGGGTTTCAGAAAGACTGAAGCTTTCTTT.

This chain uses TRBV2 with TRBJ1-2; the D gene is possibly TRBD1 (6 bases). The CDR3 covers 14 residues. Between the trimmed V and J ends, which lost 1 base and 5 bases, there was a span of 11 bases. CDR1 and CDR2 from the germline V gene are SNHLY and FYNNEI. In nucleotides, the CDR3 is TGTGCCAGCAGTGAAGAGGGGGGGCAGTATGGCTACACCTTC. Translating it yields CASSEEGGQYGYTF.

This chain links TRBV5-4 with TRBJ1-4; D ambiguous. The germline V gene encodes CDR1 SGHNT and CDR2 YYREEE (reference sequence). Trimming left V 4 bases short and J 8 bases short, with 21 bases between. The CDR3 is 16 amino acids. The CDR3 is CASSPGSSGSREKLFF. The CDR3 DNA is TGTGCCAGCAGCCCTGGAAGTTCGGGGAGTCGGGAAAAACTGTTTTTT.

CDR3 residues: CASSSGDSLGYGYTF. In nucleotides, the CDR3 is TGTGCCAGCAGTTCCGGGGACAGCTTAGGATATGGCTACACCTTC. The J gene is TRBJ1-2, the V gene TRBV27, with 7 bases lining up with TRBD1. Germline loops: CDR1 MNHEY, CDR2 SMNVEV (reference sequence). V lost 4 bases to trimming and J lost 5 bases; unmatched junction nucleotides: 10. CDR3 size: 15 residues.